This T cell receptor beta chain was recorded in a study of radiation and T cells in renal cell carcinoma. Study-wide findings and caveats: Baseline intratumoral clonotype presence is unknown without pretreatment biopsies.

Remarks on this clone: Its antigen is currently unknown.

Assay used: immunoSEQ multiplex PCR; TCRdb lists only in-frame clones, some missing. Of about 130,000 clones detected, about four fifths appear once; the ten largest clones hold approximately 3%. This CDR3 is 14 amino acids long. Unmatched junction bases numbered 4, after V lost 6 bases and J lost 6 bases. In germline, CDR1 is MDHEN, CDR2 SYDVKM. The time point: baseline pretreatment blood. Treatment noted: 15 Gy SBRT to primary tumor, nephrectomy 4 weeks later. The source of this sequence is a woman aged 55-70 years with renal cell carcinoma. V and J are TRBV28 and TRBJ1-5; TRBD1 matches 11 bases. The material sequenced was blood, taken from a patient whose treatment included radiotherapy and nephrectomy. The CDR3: CASRFGTGGQPQHF. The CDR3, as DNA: TGTGCCAGCAGGTTCGGGACAGGGGGTCAGCCCCAGCATTTT.